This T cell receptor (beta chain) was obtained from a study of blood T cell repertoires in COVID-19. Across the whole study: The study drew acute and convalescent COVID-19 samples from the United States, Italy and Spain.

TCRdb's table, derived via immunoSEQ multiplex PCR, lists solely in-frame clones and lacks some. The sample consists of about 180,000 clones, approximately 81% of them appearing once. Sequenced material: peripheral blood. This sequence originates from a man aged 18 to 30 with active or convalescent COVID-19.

The CDR3 is CATSVVLQAKNIQYF. CDR3 in DNA: TGTGCCACCAGCGTAGTACTACAAGCCAAAAACATTCAGTACTTC. The chain combines TRBV15 with TRBJ2-4; unclear D gene. CDR3 length: 15 residues. Trimming shortened V by 5 bases and J by 0 bases, and 11 bases separated the two germline ends. From germline, CDR1 is LNHNV and CDR2 YYDKDF (reference sequence).